The clone carrying this T cell receptor (beta chain) was seen a handful of times. Antigen: not known. Germline V CDR1 and CDR2: MNHEY, SMNVEV (reference sequence). Trimming cost V 5 bases and J 4 bases; bases outside gene matches: 9. The CDR3 has 16 amino acids. The source of the sample is a study of blood T cells in healthy people across ages. Study-wide points: No one knew whether donors had CMV, which possibly confounded expanded clonotype changes.

Combining a sample-barcoded 5' primer with a J-beta primer mix, a second PCR ran for 7 to 11 cycles. Using its own MiXCR run on the 5' RACE reads, TCRdb lists one record per CDR3 protein. This sample has about 780,000 distinct CDR3 sequences, with around half found just once. This TCR was recovered from an elderly man in good health. The V gene is TRBV27, the J gene TRBJ2-3, with 10 bases matching TRBD2. Sequenced input: blood. CDR3 sequence (DNA): TGTGCCAGCAGTGGTCGGACTAGCGGCCTCGCAGATACGCAGTATTTT. Amino acids: CASSGRTSGLADTQYF.